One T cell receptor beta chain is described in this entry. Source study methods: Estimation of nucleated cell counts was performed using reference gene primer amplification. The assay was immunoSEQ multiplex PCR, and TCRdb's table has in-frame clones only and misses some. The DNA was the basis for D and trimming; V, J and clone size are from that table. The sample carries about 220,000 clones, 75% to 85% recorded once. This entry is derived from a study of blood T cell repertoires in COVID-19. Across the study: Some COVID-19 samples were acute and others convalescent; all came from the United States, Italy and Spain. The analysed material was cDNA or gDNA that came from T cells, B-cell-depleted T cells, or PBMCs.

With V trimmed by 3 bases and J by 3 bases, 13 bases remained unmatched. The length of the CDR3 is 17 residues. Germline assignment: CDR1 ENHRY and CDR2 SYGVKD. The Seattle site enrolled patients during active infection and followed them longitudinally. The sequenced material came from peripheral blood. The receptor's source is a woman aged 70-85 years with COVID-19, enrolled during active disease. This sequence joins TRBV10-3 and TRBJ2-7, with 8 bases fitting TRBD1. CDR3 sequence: CAISDPGEGQVNYEQYF. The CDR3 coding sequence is TGTGCCATCAGTGACCCCGGCGAGGGACAGGTCAACTACGAGCAGTACTTC.